Below, 32 T cell receptor beta chains from the same sample are listed, as sequenced in a study of shared clonotypes between healthy human individuals. Sequenced by immunoSEQ multiplex PCR; TCRdb stores in-frame clones only, minus some. The table shows 2 million to 3 million clones, with around nine tenths occurring only once. The sequencing input was naive CD4+ T cells sorted from blood. Regarding subset: CD45RA+ positively selected. All receptors come from a man aged 18-30 years in good health.

The chain joins TRBV2 to TRBJ2-1, with TRBD1 identical over 8 bases. This CDR3 region has 15 residues. V shed 7 bases, J shed 3 bases, and the junction held 8 bases outside the gene matches. Germline V gives CDR1 SNHLY, CDR2 FYNNEI. Written as DNA, the CDR3 is TGTGCCAGCAACGTAGGGGACAGGCGCTACAATGAGCAGTTCTTC. This codes for CASNVGDRRYNEQFF.

The chain is built from TRBV28 and TRBJ1-4; 7 nucleotides line up with TRBD1. CDR1 is MDHEN, CDR2 SYDVKM, per germline. The CDR3 length is 16 residues. Germline trimming cut 3 bases from V and 4 bases from J; bases unmatched to any gene: 8. The CDR3 DNA follows: TGTGCCAGCAGTTTTACCGGACAGGCTTATAATGAAAAACTGTTTTTT. It yields the protein CASSFTGQAYNEKLFF. Based on the CDR3 plus reference TRBV28 and TRBJ1-4, the full variable domain is DVKVTQSSRYLVKRTGEKVFLECVQDMDHENMFWYRQDPGLGLRLIYFSYDVKMKEKGDIPEGYSVSREKKERFSLILESASTNQTSMYLCASSFTGQAYNEKLFFGSGTQLSVL.

The chain links TRBV7-6 to TRBJ1-5, with a possible D match to TRBD1 (5 bases). V shed 6 bases and J shed 0 bases, with 21 bases lying between them. The CDR3 runs 18 residues. The germline CDR1 and CDR2 sequences are SGHVS and FNYEAQ. This CDR3 reads CASRPGGGWRNSNQPQHF. DNA of the CDR3: TGTGCCAGCAGACCTGGGGGGGGGTGGAGGAATAGCAATCAGCCCCAGCATTTT.

This chain links TRBV10-2 with TRBJ2-2, with 8 bases fitting TRBD1. CDR1 and CDR2 (germline): WSHSY, SAAADI. Trimming took 7 bases from V and 4 from J; bases not matched to a gene: 5. This CDR3 has 14 residues. The CDR3 DNA sequence: TGCGCCAGCAAGCTACAGGGGGGCACCGGGGAGCTGTTTTTT. This encodes CASKLQGGTGELFF.

The chain recombines TRBV2 with TRBJ2-1; 7 nucleotides line up with TRBD2. Trimming removed 7 bases from V and 3 bases from J; junction bases left unmatched: 3. Germline CDR1 reads SNHLY; CDR2 reads FYNNEI. CDR3 length: 13 residues. The CDR3 sequence is CASIGLDYNEQFF. The CDR3 DNA follows: TGTGCCAGCATAGGACTAGACTACAATGAGCAGTTCTTC.

The sample holds a few counts of this clone. The genes are TRBV6-1 and TRBJ1-1, with unresolved D. The CDR3 consists of 14 residues. Germline V gene data show CDR1 as MNHNS and CDR2 as SASEGT. V lost 5 bases and J lost 4, with 14 bases in between. CDR3: CASSRFPGSTEAFF. The CDR3 DNA sequence: TGTGCCAGCAGTCGATTCCCGGGGTCCACTGAAGCTTTCTTT.

In its sample, this clone was seen once. The chain couples TRBV2 to TRBJ2-7; D is tentatively TRBD1 or TRBD2 (5 bases each). CDR3 length equals 14 residues. Per the germline V gene, CDR1 is SNHLY and CDR2 is FYNNEI. With 4 bases removed from V and 4 bases from J, the gap between germline ends came to 14 bases. CDR3 bases: TGTGCCAGCAGTGGAGGGGTCCAGCCATACGAGCAGTACTTC. Translating gives CASSGGVQPYEQYF.

Only one count was recorded for this clone. The chain is built from TRBV5-1 and TRBJ2-5, with TRBD2 matching over 8 bases. Germline V lookup: CDR1 SGHRS, CDR2 YFSETQ. The V and J ends lost 0 bases and 5 bases, in that order; junction bases with no gene match: 12. This CDR3 spans 17 amino acids. CDR3 sequence reads: CASSLGAGALLGETQYF. For the CDR3, the DNA is TGCGCCAGCAGCTTGGGAGCGGGAGCCCTCCTCGGGGAGACCCAGTACTTC.

The chain recombines TRBV11-2 with TRBJ2-7, with D possibly matching TRBD2 (5 bases). The CDR3 is 17 amino acids. Trimming cost V 3 bases and J 0 bases, with 18 bases left between them. Germline values: CDR1 SGHAT, CDR2 FQNNGV. The chain's CDR3 is CASSLASYLLDSYEQYF. CDR3 bases: TGTGCCAGCAGCTTGGCTAGCTACCTCCTAGACTCCTACGAGCAGTACTTC.

The chain links TRBV27 to TRBJ2-5, with TRBD1 matching 7 bases. Germline CDR1 and CDR2: MNHEY and SMNVEV (reference sequence). There are 14 residues in the CDR3. With 4 bases clipped from V and 5 bases from J, the junction kept 7 bases outside the gene matches. The DNA of the CDR3 is TGTGCCAGCAGTTCACACAGGGGCGGGGAGACCCAGTACTTC. The encoded protein is CASSSHRGGETQYF.

This clone was seen only once. CDR3 nucleotides: TGCGCCAGCAGCCGAGAAGGACTATTGGCGAACACTGAAGCTTTCTTT. Amino acids: CASSREGLLANTEAFF. The chain is built from TRBV4-1 and TRBJ1-1, with D unclear. The CDR3 has 16 amino acids. The germline V and J ends were trimmed by 4 bases and 1 base, with 16 bases remaining between them. The germline CDR1 and CDR2 sequences are MGHRA and YSYEKL.

The V call is TRBV19, the J call TRBJ2-1, with 9 nucleotides matching TRBD2. The germline gives CDR1 LNHDA, CDR2 SQIVND (reference sequence). J lost 9 bases, V lost 3 bases, and 9 bases had no gene match. The CDR3 length is 15 residues. In DNA, the CDR3 is TGTGCCAGTAGTATTCTTAGCGGGAGCTGGTTTGAGCAGTTCTTC. Protein: CASSILSGSWFEQFF.

The chain is built from TRBV4-1 and TRBJ2-3, with TRBD2 matching over 10 bases. Germline assignment: CDR1 MGHRA and CDR2 YSYEKL. The junction had 11 bases not matched to a gene; V was cut back by 0 bases and J by 2 bases. The CDR3 is made up of 19 amino acids. In nucleotides, the CDR3 is TGCGCCAGCAGCCAAGAAAGGGCCCAGCGGGGGGGATACACAGATACGCAGTATTTT. Translated: CASSQERAQRGGYTDTQYF.

In this sample, this clone turned up a few times. This CDR3 is also generated by other DNA sequences in the sample. The chain couples TRBV27 to TRBJ1-1; D is unresolved. Germline V gives CDR1 MNHEY, CDR2 SMNVEV (reference sequence). V was pared by 6 bases and J by 1 base, with 9 bases between. The CDR3 has 13 residues. The DNA for the CDR3 is TGTGCCAGCAGGCTCACGGGGAACACTGAAGCTTTCTTT. Translated, it gives CASRLTGNTEAFF.

The chain carries TRBV29-1 and TRBJ1-1; 7 nucleotides align to TRBD1. Trimming cost V 0 bases and J 4 bases; bases outside gene matches: 8. The CDR3 loop spans 15 amino acids. Germline V CDR1 and CDR2: SQVTM, ANQGSEA. The chain's CDR3 is CSVEDRRGRGTEAFF. DNA of the CDR3: TGCAGCGTTGAAGATCGGAGGGGGCGAGGCACTGAAGCTTTCTTT.

The V and J genes are TRBV19 and TRBJ1-2; no clear D. The CDR3 length is 12 residues. Germline V gene sequence: CDR1 LNHDA, CDR2 SQIVND (reference sequence). The V end lost 5 bases, the J end lost 8 bases, and 12 bases lay between the germline ends. DNA of the CDR3: TGTGCCAGTAGTCTGACCGTCGGGGGCTACACCTTC. Its protein is CASSLTVGGYTF.

This chain uses TRBV7-9 with TRBJ2-3; D uncertain. Deletions cut 8 bases from V and 3 bases from J, with 12 bases between. Germline values: CDR1 SEHNR, CDR2 FQNEAQ (reference sequence). The CDR3 has 13 residues. CDR3 amino acids: CASVLVGTDTQYF. The DNA of the CDR3 is TGTGCCAGCGTTCTAGTGGGTACAGATACGCAGTATTTT.

This chain connects TRBV7-2 to TRBJ2-3, with D possibly TRBD1 on 6 matching bases. Germline CDR1 and CDR2: SGHTA and FQGNSA. CDR3 length: 15 amino acids. Trimming took 1 base from V and 3 from J, leaving 11 bases between them. CDR3 DNA sequence: TGTGCCAGCAGCTTAGGGCAGGGGATGACAGATACGCAGTATTTT. This encodes CASSLGQGMTDTQYF.

The chain uses TRBV2 and TRBJ2-1; the match to TRBD1 covers 9 bases. The CDR3 totals 14 residues. J was trimmed by 8 bases and V by 3 bases; bases with no gene match: 5. The V gene's germline CDR1 is SNHLY and CDR2 FYNNEI. As DNA, the CDR3 is TGTGCCAGCAGTGATCTCTGGACAGGGGATGAGCAGTTCTTC. This translates into CASSDLWTGDEQFF.

The chain combines TRBV6-6 with TRBJ1-1; D unresolved. This CDR3 comprises 12 residues. The germline gives CDR1 MNHNY, CDR2 SVGAGI (reference sequence). V lost 6 bases and J 5 bases, leaving 10 bases between the germline ends. DNA for the CDR3: TGTGCCAGCAGCCTACCGGGGACTGAAGCTTTCTTT. Amino acid sequence: CASSLPGTEAFF.

The rearrangement links TRBV6-1 to TRBJ2-3; D is tentatively TRBD1 or TRBD2 (5 bases each). The CDR3 runs 15 residues. V dropped 4 bases and J dropped 1 base, with 12 bases sitting between them. The germline gives CDR1 MNHNS, CDR2 SASEGT. The CDR3 region is CASSGDPRGTDTQYF. The CDR3 DNA sequence: TGTGCCAGCAGTGGGGACCCGAGGGGCACAGATACGCAGTATTTT.

This chain connects TRBV5-5 to TRBJ1-5, with TRBD1 as a possible D gene (5 bases). Germline CDR1 is SGHKS and CDR2 is YYEKEE (reference sequence). The CDR3 spans 16 residues. V gave up 0 bases and J gave up 3 bases, with 13 bases separating them. The DNA for the CDR3 is TGTGCCAGCAGCTTGGTTGAGGGGCCGATCAATCAGCCCCAGCATTTT. Translation: CASSLVEGPINQPQHF.

The V and J genes are TRBV19 and TRBJ1-1; D call uncertain. The CDR3 is 13 amino acids. Germline CDR1 reads LNHDA; CDR2 reads SQIVND (reference sequence). V was clipped by 10 bases and J by 5 bases, with 17 bases between them. The CDR3 reads CATSLVRNTEAFF. The CDR3 nucleotides are TGTGCCACTTCACTAGTTCGGAATACTGAAGCTTTCTTT.

The V call is TRBV13, the J call TRBJ2-1; D not certain. Trimming left V 4 bases short and J 5 bases short, with 12 bases between. This CDR3 is built from 14 residues. CDR1 and CDR2 (germline): PRHDT, FYEKMQ (reference sequence). The CDR3 DNA sequence: TGTGCCAGCAGCTCCTTCGTAAGGGACAATGAGCAGTTCTTC. Amino acids: CASSSFVRDNEQFF.

This chain uses TRBV14 with TRBJ2-1, with TRBD1 matching over 10 bases. V dropped 1 base and J dropped 1; count of bases not matched to a gene: 1. The CDR3 extends over 16 amino acids. The germline V gene has CDR1 SGHDN and CDR2 FVKESK. CDR3 in DNA: TGTGCCAGCAGCCAAGCGGGACAGGGGTCCTACAATGAGCAGTTCTTC. As protein: CASSQAGQGSYNEQFF.

As DNA, the CDR3 is TGTGCCAGTAAACCCGAAACCTGGACAGGGTATGGCTACACCTTC. It encodes CASKPETWTGYGYTF. V usage is TRBV28 and J usage is TRBJ1-2, with 8 bases matching TRBD1. V gave up 9 bases and J gave up 5 bases; unmatched junction bases: 14. Germline lookup yields CDR1 MDHEN and CDR2 SYDVKM. The CDR3 length is 15 residues.

Comments on this clone: The sample holds other DNA sequences that translate to the same CDR3. V is TRBV2 and J is TRBJ2-1; a possible D gene is TRBD2 (5 bases). The CDR3 spans 13 residues. Germline loops: CDR1 SNHLY, CDR2 FYNNEI. V shed 6 bases and J shed 0 bases, with 6 bases lying between them. The CDR3 loop reads CASRGSSYNEQFF. The CDR3 DNA is TGTGCCAGCAGAGGGAGCTCCTACAATGAGCAGTTCTTC.

This chain joins TRBV28 and TRBJ1-1, with a possible D match to TRBD1 (5 bases). This CDR3 has 16 residues. Germline CDR1 is MDHEN and CDR2 is SYDVKM. Between the trimmed V and J ends, which lost 3 bases and 1 base, there was a span of 15 bases. The CDR3 protein is CASSLVVGQPNTEAFF. The CDR3 region has the DNA TGTGCCAGCAGTTTGGTGGTTGGACAACCGAACACTGAAGCTTTCTTT.

The V and J genes are TRBV21-1 and TRBJ2-2; TRBD1, the D gene given by the table, was not confirmed from the DNA. TRBV21-1 is annotated as a pseudogene. CDR3 size: 12 residues. CDR3 in DNA: TGTGCCAGCACGACATATCCCGGGGAGCTGTTTTTT. It codes for CASTTYPGELFF.

About this clone itself: Other DNA sequences from this sample encode an identical CDR3 as well. The chain recombines TRBV10-3 with TRBJ2-5, with 11 bases aligning to TRBD2. V lost 0 bases, J lost 2 bases, and 2 bases stayed unmatched. Germline values: CDR1 ENHRY, CDR2 SYGVKD. CDR3 length: 16 amino acids. DNA for the CDR3: TGTGCCATCAGTGAGTCCCTAGCGGGAGGTCAAGAGACCCAGTACTTC. Translated: CAISESLAGGQETQYF.

This chain connects TRBV29-1 to TRBJ2-5, with 8 positions matching TRBD2. Trimming cost V 2 bases and J 0 bases; bases outside gene matches: 11. The CDR3 runs to 17 residues. CDR1 is SQVTM, CDR2 ANQGSEA, per germline. The CDR3 here is CSVEPRAGREDQETQYF. The DNA of the CDR3 is TGCAGCGTTGAACCCCGGGCTGGGCGGGAGGACCAAGAGACCCAGTACTTC.

This sequence joins TRBV18 and TRBJ2-7, with D unresolved. The CDR3 extends over 13 amino acids. V was shortened by 5 bases and J by 3 bases, with 11 bases between the two germline ends. Germline CDR1 reads KGHSH; CDR2 reads LQKENI. This CDR3 is CASSATSYYEQYF. CDR3 bases: TGTGCCAGCTCAGCAACATCATACTACGAGCAGTACTTC.